This T cell receptor (beta chain) originates from a study of CD8 T cells in ankylosing spondylitis. Using its own MiXCR run on the 5' RACE reads, TCRdb lists one record per CDR3 protein. The sample has a few hundred thousand distinct CDR3 sequences; 18% are singletons. There are a few counts of this clonotype. The target antigen is unknown. V gave up 0 bases and J gave up 1 base, with 13 bases separating them. Germline V gene data show CDR1 as SQVTM and CDR2 as ANQGSEA. The CDR3 sequence is 15 residues long. Broader study findings: Reactive arthritis synovial fluid and blood previously showed some of these motif variants. It appeared that ankylosing spondylitis blood was characterized by a TCR beta motif of several highly homologous variants. Disease-associated clonotypes exhibited CD8+ identity and were relatively infrequent in peripheral blood. The study looked at matched synovial fluid samples from ankylosing spondylitis patients. Disease-linked clones were reported to be significantly enriched there.

The rearrangement joins TRBV29-1 to TRBJ2-7; D might be TRBD1 or TRBD2, each matching 5 bases. Sequences were obtained from blood, either unsorted or a sorted T cell fraction (not recorded which). This TCR was sampled from a male donor with ankylosing spondylitis or in good health (not recorded which). The CDR3 protein is CSVEERGDESYEQYF. As DNA, the CDR3 is TGCAGCGTTGAAGAAAGAGGGGACGAGTCCTACGAGCAGTACTTC.